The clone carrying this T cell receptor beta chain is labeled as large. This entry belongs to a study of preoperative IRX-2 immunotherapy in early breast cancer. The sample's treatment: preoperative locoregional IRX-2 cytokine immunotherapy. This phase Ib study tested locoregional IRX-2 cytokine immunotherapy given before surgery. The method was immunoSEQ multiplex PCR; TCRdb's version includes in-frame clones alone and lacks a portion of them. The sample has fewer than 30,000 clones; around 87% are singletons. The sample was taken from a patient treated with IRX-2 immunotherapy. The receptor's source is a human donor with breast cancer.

Here the CDR3 DNA reads TGCGCCAGCAGCTTTTCACAGGGGAACAATGAGCAGTTCTTC. Encoded protein: CASSFSQGNNEQFF. The V and J genes are TRBV4-3 and TRBJ2-1, with 7 bases matching TRBD1. J lost 5 bases, V lost 5 bases, and 6 bases had no gene match. This CDR3 contains 14 residues. From germline, CDR1 is LGHNA and CDR2 YSLEER.